The 3 T cell receptor beta chains below were found in one sample sequenced in a study of cytomegalovirus exposure and HLA in healthy donors. The study ran its PCR with 60 Vbeta and 13 Jbeta primers. The method was immunoSEQ multiplex PCR; TCRdb's version includes in-frame clones alone and lacks a portion of them. The sample holds about 140,000 clones, around 72% seen once. The sequenced sample was PBMCs. The receptors originated from a man aged 50 to 59 in good health and CMV-seropositive.

This clone was detected only a few times. The rearrangement uses TRBV13 and TRBJ2-5; possibly TRBD2 for D (6 bases). CDR3 length equals 16 residues. With 4 bases removed from V and 4 bases from J, the gap between germline ends came to 19 bases. In germline, CDR1 is PRHDT, CDR2 FYEKMQ (reference sequence). The CDR3 here is CASSSKAGPGIETQYF. CDR3 coding DNA: TGTGCCAGCAGCTCTAAGGCGGGGCCTGGTATAGAGACCCAGTACTTC. Full variable domain (rest looked up from reference TRBV13 and TRBJ2-5): AAGVIQSPRHLIKEKRETATLKCYPIPRHDTVYWYQQGPGQDPQFLISFYEKMQSDKGSIPDRFSAQQFSDYHSELNMSSLELGDSALYFCASSSKAGPGIETQYFGPGTRLLVL.

V gene TRBV6-1 combines with J gene TRBJ1-2; tentative D call: TRBD1 (6 bases). The CDR3 totals 14 residues. V dropped 0 bases and J dropped 4 bases, with 9 bases sitting between them. CDR1 is MNHNS, CDR2 SASEGT, per germline. CDR3 DNA: TGTGCCAGCAGTGAAGCCGGCAGGGGCTATGGCTACACCTTC. This codes for CASSEAGRGYGYTF.

The chain joins TRBV4-2 to TRBJ2-3, with TRBD2 matching over 7 bases. The V segment lost 3 bases and the J segment 0 bases; nucleotides outside the gene matches: 3. Germline CDR1 is LGHNA and CDR2 is YNFKEQ. This CDR3 has 15 residues. The CDR3 DNA reads as TGTGCCAGCAGCCAGGGGGGGGGAAGCACAGATACGCAGTATTTT. Its protein is CASSQGGGSTDTQYF.